These T cell receptor beta chains were read from a single sample in a study of shared clonotypes between healthy human individuals. Here immunoSEQ multiplex PCR was the method, and the copy in TCRdb shows in-frame clones only, minus some. The sample shows around 500,000 clones, 70% to 80% of them seen only once. What was sequenced was PBMCs. The receptors were gathered from a middle-aged woman in good health. Some clones in this sample may be carry-over from other donors' samples. The CDR3 runs from the conserved cysteine through the conserved F or W. The order of the fields is V gene, D gene, J gene, clone size, CDR3 protein, CDR3 DNA. The D gene is left open where the match is weak. Size tells how often a clone was seen (once, few, many) or the class of an expanded clone, and some rows leave it out.

v_call: TRBV6-6
d_call: TRBD1
j_call: TRBJ1-6
clone_size: .
cdr3_aa: CASSYRTGGYNSPLHF
cdr3_nt: TGTGCCAGCAGTTACCGGACAGGGGGCTATAATTCACCCCTCCACTTT

v_call: TRBV11-3
d_call: .
j_call: TRBJ2-7
clone_size: many
cdr3_aa: CASSEAGETSYEQYF
cdr3_nt: TGTGCCAGCAGTGAAGCCGGGGAGACCTCCTACGAGCAGTACTTC

v_call: TRBV5-6
d_call: .
j_call: TRBJ2-7
clone_size: .
cdr3_aa: CASSPRRPPYEQYF
cdr3_nt: TGTGCCAGCAGCCCGCGGAGGCCCCCCTACGAGCAGTACTTC

v_call: TRBV6-1
d_call: .
j_call: TRBJ1-2
clone_size: .
cdr3_aa: CASSEGHQGNYGYTF
cdr3_nt: TGTGCCAGCAGTGAGGGGCATCAGGGGAACTATGGCTACACCTTC

v_call: TRBV19
d_call: .
j_call: TRBJ2-4
clone_size: .
cdr3_aa: CASSIEDIQYF
cdr3_nt: TGTGCCAGTAGTATTGAGGACATTCAGTACTTC

v_call: TRBV4-1
d_call: .
j_call: TRBJ2-1
clone_size: .
cdr3_aa: CASSQVEYSEQFF
cdr3_nt: TGCGCCAGCAGCCAAGTAGAATATAGTGAGCAGTTCTTC

v_call: TRBV2
d_call: TRBD1
j_call: TRBJ1-5
clone_size: .
cdr3_aa: CASSGQGANQPQHF
cdr3_nt: TGTGCCAGCAGCGGACAGGGGGCCAATCAGCCCCAGCATTTT

v_call: TRBV28
d_call: .
j_call: TRBJ1-5
clone_size: .
cdr3_aa: CASSLANQPQHF
cdr3_nt: TGTGCCAGCAGTTTAGCCAATCAGCCCCAGCATTTT

v_call: TRBV30
d_call: TRBD1
j_call: TRBJ2-7
clone_size: .
cdr3_aa: CAWKDRAHYEQYF
cdr3_nt: TGTGCCTGGAAAGACAGGGCCCACTACGAGCAGTACTTC

v_call: TRBV5-6
d_call: .
j_call: TRBJ2-1
clone_size: .
cdr3_aa: CASSFIAVSSYNEQFF
cdr3_nt: TGTGCCAGCAGCTTCATCGCGGTTAGCTCCTACAATGAGCAGTTCTTC

v_call: TRBV25-1
d_call: TRBD2
j_call: TRBJ2-3
clone_size: .
cdr3_aa: CASSEGLAISTDTQYF
cdr3_nt: TGTGCCAGCAGTGAAGGACTAGCGATCAGCACAGATACGCAGTATTTT

v_call: TRBV4-3
d_call: TRBD2
j_call: TRBJ2-2
clone_size: .
cdr3_aa: CASSRGLAGGTGELFF
cdr3_nt: TGCGCCAGCAGCCGTGGACTAGCGGGAGGAACCGGGGAGCTGTTTTTT

v_call: TRBV27
d_call: .
j_call: TRBJ1-1
clone_size: few
cdr3_aa: CASSLDGNTEAFF
cdr3_nt: TGTGCCAGCAGTTTGGACGGGAACACTGAAGCTTTCTTT

v_call: TRBV5-4
d_call: TRBD2
j_call: TRBJ2-3
clone_size: .
cdr3_aa: CASSLWRSSGRGTDTQYF
cdr3_nt: TGTGCCAGCAGCTTGTGGCGTTCTAGCGGGAGGGGGACAGATACGCAGTATTTT

v_call: TRBV7-8
d_call: .
j_call: TRBJ1-2
clone_size: .
cdr3_aa: CASSLTATNYGYTF
cdr3_nt: TGTGCCAGCAGCTTGACGGCAACTAACTATGGCTACACCTTC

v_call: TRBV11-3
d_call: TRBD1
j_call: TRBJ2-7
clone_size: .
cdr3_aa: CASSVGTASSYEQYF
cdr3_nt: TGTGCCAGCAGCGTAGGGACAGCGAGCTCCTACGAGCAGTACTTC

v_call: TRBV6-5
d_call: .
j_call: TRBJ1-4
clone_size: .
cdr3_aa: CATVLGEKLFF
cdr3_nt: TGTGCCACCGTCCTTGGTGAAAAACTGTTTTTT

v_call: TRBV30
d_call: .
j_call: TRBJ2-2
clone_size: .
cdr3_aa: CAWSKTRLAGELFF
cdr3_nt: TGTGCCTGGAGTAAGACTAGGTTGGCCGGGGAGCTGTTTTTT

v_call: TRBV5-4
d_call: TRBD2
j_call: TRBJ2-1
clone_size: .
cdr3_aa: CASSMGLVGEQFF
cdr3_nt: TGTGCCAGCAGCATGGGACTAGTTGGCGAGCAGTTCTTC

v_call: TRBV2
d_call: TRBD1
j_call: TRBJ2-7
clone_size: .
cdr3_aa: CASSPDRVRNEQYF
cdr3_nt: TGTGCCAGCAGTCCGGACAGGGTAAGGAACGAGCAGTACTTC

v_call: TRBV9
d_call: .
j_call: TRBJ2-2
clone_size: .
cdr3_aa: CASRVASNTGELFF
cdr3_nt: TGTGCCAGCAGAGTCGCTAGCAACACCGGGGAGCTGTTTTTT

v_call: TRBV7-9
d_call: .
j_call: TRBJ2-7
clone_size: few
cdr3_aa: CASSPPPGQVKSYEQYF
cdr3_nt: TGTGCCAGCAGCCCACCCCCAGGTCAGGTCAAGTCCTACGAGCAGTACTTC

v_call: TRBV28
d_call: .
j_call: TRBJ2-1
clone_size: .
cdr3_aa: CASSFRRLEPIF
cdr3_nt: TGTGCCAGCAGTTTCCGTCGGCTTGAACCCATCTTC

v_call: TRBV15
d_call: TRBD2
j_call: TRBJ2-3
clone_size: few
cdr3_aa: CATSREAGGPNTQYF
cdr3_nt: TGTGCCACCAGCAGAGAAGCGGGAGGGCCGAATACGCAGTATTTT

v_call: TRBV30
d_call: TRBD2
j_call: TRBJ2-7
clone_size: .
cdr3_aa: CAWRPGGPAGYEQYF
cdr3_nt: TGTGCCTGGAGGCCGGGGGGACCTGCAGGCTACGAGCAGTACTTC

v_call: TRBV9
d_call: TRBD1
j_call: TRBJ1-1
clone_size: .
cdr3_aa: CASSVDSGGWTEAFF
cdr3_nt: TGTGCCAGCAGCGTAGATTCAGGGGGCTGGACTGAAGCTTTCTTT

v_call: TRBV4-2
d_call: .
j_call: TRBJ2-7
clone_size: once
cdr3_aa: CASSQVGDKSYEQYF
cdr3_nt: TGTGCCAGCAGCCAAGTCGGAGACAAATCCTACGAGCAGTACTTC

v_call: TRBV4-1
d_call: .
j_call: TRBJ1-2
clone_size: few
cdr3_aa: CASSKGNRDSSYGYTF
cdr3_nt: TGCGCCAGCAGCAAAGGGAACCGGGACTCTTCCTATGGCTACACCTTC

v_call: TRBV7-8
d_call: .
j_call: TRBJ1-1
clone_size: .
cdr3_aa: CASSRTGGVNTEAFF
cdr3_nt: TGTGCCAGCAGCCGAACGGGTGGGGTGAACACTGAAGCTTTCTTT

v_call: TRBV27
d_call: .
j_call: TRBJ1-4
clone_size: .
cdr3_aa: CASSLVPRGANEKLFF
cdr3_nt: TGTGCCAGCAGTTTGGTTCCCCGAGGTGCTAATGAAAAACTGTTTTTT

v_call: TRBV28
d_call: .
j_call: TRBJ1-2
clone_size: few
cdr3_aa: CASSLRTLYGYTF
cdr3_nt: TGTGCCAGCAGTTTACGGACCCTCTATGGCTACACCTTC

v_call: TRBV28
d_call: .
j_call: TRBJ1-2
clone_size: .
cdr3_aa: CASEGDRHYGYTF
cdr3_nt: TGTGCCAGCGAGGGGGACCGACACTATGGCTACACCTTC

v_call: TRBV6-1
d_call: TRBD2
j_call: TRBJ2-5
clone_size: .
cdr3_aa: CASSRLAGEVGTQYF
cdr3_nt: TGTGCCAGCTCCCGACTAGCGGGTGAGGTCGGGACCCAGTACTTC

v_call: TRBV4-3
d_call: .
j_call: TRBJ1-4
clone_size: .
cdr3_aa: CASSLRRREKLFF
cdr3_nt: TGCGCCAGCAGCTTGCGGAGGAGGGAAAAACTGTTTTTT

v_call: TRBV10-3
d_call: TRBD1
j_call: TRBJ1-3
clone_size: .
cdr3_aa: CAIRWTGGPGNTIYF
cdr3_nt: TGTGCCATCAGGTGGACAGGGGGCCCTGGAAACACCATATATTTT

v_call: TRBV5-5
d_call: TRBD2
j_call: TRBJ2-2
clone_size: .
cdr3_aa: CASSSQGRTSGRETGELFF
cdr3_nt: TGTGCCAGCAGCTCGCAGGGGCGGACTAGCGGGAGAGAGACCGGGGAGCTGTTTTTT

v_call: TRBV28
d_call: .
j_call: TRBJ1-4
clone_size: .
cdr3_aa: CASYPSPGGTNEKLFF
cdr3_nt: TGTGCCAGCTACCCCTCACCCGGGGGCACTAATGAAAAACTGTTTTTT

v_call: TRBV10-3
d_call: TRBD2
j_call: TRBJ2-7
clone_size: .
cdr3_aa: CAAQDGLAYEQYF
cdr3_nt: TGTGCCGCCCAGGACGGACTAGCCTACGAGCAGTACTTC

v_call: TRBV6-1
d_call: .
j_call: TRBJ1-5
clone_size: few
cdr3_aa: CASSDQDNRPQHF
cdr3_nt: TGTGCCAGCAGTGATCAAGACAACCGGCCCCAGCATTTT

v_call: TRBV6-6
d_call: .
j_call: TRBJ2-7
clone_size: .
cdr3_aa: CASSYTGTYEQYF
cdr3_nt: TGTGCCAGCAGTTACACAGGGACCTACGAGCAGTACTTC

v_call: TRBV5-5
d_call: .
j_call: TRBJ1-1
clone_size: .
cdr3_aa: CASSLEAVRGTEAFF
cdr3_nt: TGTGCCAGCAGCTTGGAGGCGGTCCGGGGCACTGAAGCTTTCTTT

v_call: TRBV7-3
d_call: .
j_call: TRBJ2-5
clone_size: .
cdr3_aa: CASSLGPAQQETQYF
cdr3_nt: TGTGCCAGCAGCTTAGGTCCGGCGCAACAAGAGACCCAGTACTTC

v_call: TRBV9
d_call: TRBD2
j_call: TRBJ2-1
clone_size: .
cdr3_aa: CASSVGGLANEQFF
cdr3_nt: TGTGCCAGCAGCGTAGGGGGACTAGCTAATGAGCAGTTCTTC